The T cell receptor beta chain under discussion was sequenced for a study of response to subunit inactivated influenza vaccine. Whole-study results and caveats: Each seasonal flu vaccination may recruit only limited new T cells, authors suggested.

Ten or more counts support this clonotype. Its antigen is undetermined. Germline V gene data show CDR1 as LGHNA and CDR2 as YSLEER. V gave up 3 bases and J gave up 8 bases, with 11 bases separating them. The CDR3 runs to 13 residues. One entry per CDR3 protein results from TCRdb running MiXCR on the RT-PCR reads. The sample consists of roughly 180,000 distinct CDR3 sequences, about 9% of them appearing once. The V and J genes are TRBV4-3 and TRBJ2-1; D is undetermined. The source is a man between 45 and 60 years old who received an inactivated influenza vaccine. The sample was non-naive T cells sorted from PBMCs, taken on the day of vaccination. CDR3 sequence: CASSHTLRDEQFF. The CDR3 region has the DNA TGCGCCAGCAGCCACACACTTCGGGATGAGCAGTTCTTC.